These 5 T cell receptor beta chains were sequenced from one sample in a study of T cells in Graves' hyperthyroidism and ophthalmopathy. From RNA transcripts, TCR beta CDR3 regions were amplified. First-round RT-PCR with HTBI primers amplified the TCR CDR3 region. TCRdb analysed the multiplex PCR reads with MiXCR anew, one entry per CDR3 protein. This table holds 450,000 to 600,000 distinct CDR3 sequences, 20% found once. Input material: blood. Every receptor here comes from a man aged 40-49 years with Graves' ophthalmopathy.

V gene TRBV4-3 combines with J gene TRBJ2-7, with 7 bases aligning to TRBD1. CDR1 and CDR2 from the germline V gene are LGHNA and YSLEER. With V trimmed by 2 bases and J by 0 bases, 4 bases remained unmatched. There are 15 residues in the CDR3. The CDR3 spells CASSQIQGSSYEQYF. The CDR3 DNA is TGCGCCAGCAGCCAAATACAGGGGAGCTCCTACGAGCAGTACTTC.

This clonotype was counted ten times or more. The chain links TRBV2 to TRBJ2-7, with D perhaps TRBD2 (6 bases). Germline lookup yields CDR1 SNHLY and CDR2 FYNNEI. The CDR3 has 11 residues. Trimming took 10 bases from V and 7 from J, leaving 14 bases between them. Here the CDR3 reads CATTSGGEQYF. CDR3 nucleotides: TGTGCCACAACCAGTGGGGGGGAGCAGTACTTC. Together with reference TRBV2 and TRBJ2-7, the CDR3 gives the full variable domain: EPEVTQTPSHQVTQMGQEVILRCVPISNHLYFYWYRQILGQKVEFLVSFYNNEISEKSEIFDDQFSVERPDGSNFTLKIRSTKLEDSAMYFCATTSGGEQYFGPGTRLTVT.

V usage is TRBV29-1 and J usage is TRBJ2-7, with TRBD2 matching 7 bases. V dropped 3 bases and J dropped 0; count of bases not matched to a gene: 2. The length of the CDR3 is 13 residues. The germline V gene encodes CDR1 SQVTM and CDR2 ANQGSEA. The CDR3 protein is CSVESGTSYEQYF. Written as DNA, the CDR3 is TGCAGCGTTGAGAGCGGGACCTCCTACGAGCAGTACTTC.

CDR3 in DNA: TGCAGTGCTAGATCAGGGATCCACAATGAGCAGTTCTTC. This translates into CSARSGIHNEQFF. The chain uses TRBV20-1 and TRBJ2-1, with D tentatively TRBD1 (5 bases). The CDR3 runs to 13 residues. Trimming removed 2 bases from V and 5 bases from J, with 10 bases in between. Germline lookup yields CDR1 DFQATT and CDR2 SNEGSKA (reference sequence).

V gene TRBV5-6 combines with J gene TRBJ1-5; D possibly corresponds to TRBD1 (6 bases). Germline V gene lookup returns CDR1 SGHDT and CDR2 YYEEEE. V was pared by 0 bases and J by 4 bases, with 14 bases between. This CDR3 spans 16 amino acids. CDR3 in DNA: TGTGCCAGCAGCTTGGGGGGTGGGGGCTGGAATCAGCCCCAGCATTTT. This gives the protein CASSLGGGGWNQPQHF.